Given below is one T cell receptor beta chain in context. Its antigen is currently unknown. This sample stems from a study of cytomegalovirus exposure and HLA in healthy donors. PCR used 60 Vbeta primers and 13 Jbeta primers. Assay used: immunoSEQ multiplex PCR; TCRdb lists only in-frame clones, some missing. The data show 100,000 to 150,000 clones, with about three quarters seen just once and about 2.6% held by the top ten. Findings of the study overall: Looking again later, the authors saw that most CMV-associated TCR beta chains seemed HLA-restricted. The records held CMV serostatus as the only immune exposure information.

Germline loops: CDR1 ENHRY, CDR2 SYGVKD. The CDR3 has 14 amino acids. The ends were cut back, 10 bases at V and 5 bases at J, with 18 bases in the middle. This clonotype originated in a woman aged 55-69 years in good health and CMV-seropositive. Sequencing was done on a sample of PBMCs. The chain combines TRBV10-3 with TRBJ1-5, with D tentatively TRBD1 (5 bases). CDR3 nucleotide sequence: TGTGCCACTGGTCTGTCAGGGACTTATCAGCCCCAGCATTTT. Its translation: CATGLSGTYQPQHF.